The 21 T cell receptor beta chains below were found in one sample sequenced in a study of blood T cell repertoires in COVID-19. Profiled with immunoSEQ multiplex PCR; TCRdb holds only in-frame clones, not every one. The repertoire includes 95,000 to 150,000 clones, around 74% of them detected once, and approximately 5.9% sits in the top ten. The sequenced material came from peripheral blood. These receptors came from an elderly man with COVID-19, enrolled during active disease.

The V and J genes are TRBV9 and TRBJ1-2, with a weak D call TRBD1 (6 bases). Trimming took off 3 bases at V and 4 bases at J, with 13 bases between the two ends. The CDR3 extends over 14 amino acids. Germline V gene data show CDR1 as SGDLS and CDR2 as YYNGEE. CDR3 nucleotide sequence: TGTGCCAGCAGCGCCAGGGGAGCTGTCTATGGCTACACCTTC. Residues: CASSARGAVYGYTF.

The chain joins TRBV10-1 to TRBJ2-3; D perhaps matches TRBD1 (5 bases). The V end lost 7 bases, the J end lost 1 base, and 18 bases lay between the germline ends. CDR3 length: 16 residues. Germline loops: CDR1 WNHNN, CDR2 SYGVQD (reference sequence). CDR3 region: CASTFTGPRGTDTQYF. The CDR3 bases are TGCGCCAGCACCTTTACTGGACCCAGGGGCACAGATACGCAGTATTTT.

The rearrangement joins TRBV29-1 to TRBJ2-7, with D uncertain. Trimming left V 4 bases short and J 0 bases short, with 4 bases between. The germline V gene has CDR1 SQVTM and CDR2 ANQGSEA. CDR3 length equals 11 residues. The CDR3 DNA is TGCAGCGTTGTAGTCTCCTACGAGCAGTACTTC. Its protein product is CSVVVSYEQYF.

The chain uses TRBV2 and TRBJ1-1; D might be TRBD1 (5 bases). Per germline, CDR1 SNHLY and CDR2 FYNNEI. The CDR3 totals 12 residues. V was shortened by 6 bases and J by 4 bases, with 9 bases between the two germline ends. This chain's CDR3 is CASRSDSTEAFF. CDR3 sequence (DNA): TGTGCCAGCAGGAGCGACAGCACTGAAGCTTTCTTT.

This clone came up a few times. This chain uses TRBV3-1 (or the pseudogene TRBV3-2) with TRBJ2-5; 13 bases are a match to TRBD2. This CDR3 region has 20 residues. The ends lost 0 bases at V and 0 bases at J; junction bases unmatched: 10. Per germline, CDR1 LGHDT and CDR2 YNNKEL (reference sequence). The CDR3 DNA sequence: TGTGCCAGCAGCCAAGACGTGACTAGCGGGAGGACTTGGTACCAAGAGACCCAGTACTTC. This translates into CASSQDVTSGRTWYQETQYF.

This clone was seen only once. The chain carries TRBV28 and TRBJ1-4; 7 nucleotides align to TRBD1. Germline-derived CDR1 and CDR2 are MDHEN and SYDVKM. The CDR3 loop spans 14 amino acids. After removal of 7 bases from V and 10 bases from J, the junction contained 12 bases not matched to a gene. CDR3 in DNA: TGTGCCAGCACCATTAGACAGGGTTATGGAAAACTGTTTTTT. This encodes CASTIRQGYGKLFF.

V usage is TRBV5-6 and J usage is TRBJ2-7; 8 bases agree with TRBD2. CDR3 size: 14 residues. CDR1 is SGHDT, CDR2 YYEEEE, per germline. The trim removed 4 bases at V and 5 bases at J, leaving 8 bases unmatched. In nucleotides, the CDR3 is TGTGCCAGCAGCCGGGGGACTAGAAGTAACGAGCAGTACTTC. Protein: CASSRGTRSNEQYF.

This chain's CDR3 is CASSLQGSTDTQYF. The CDR3 DNA follows: TGCGCCAGCAGCTTGCAGGGAAGCACAGATACGCAGTATTTT. This rearrangement joins TRBV5-1 to TRBJ2-3; D might be TRBD1 (5 bases). Deletions cut 1 base from V and 0 bases from J, with 6 bases between. Germline assignment: CDR1 SGHRS and CDR2 YFSETQ. This CDR3 is built from 14 residues. The variable domain in full, with the rest retrieved from reference TRBV5-1 and TRBJ2-3, is KAGVTQTPRYLIKTRGQQVTLSCSPISGHRSVSWYQQTPGQGLQFLFEYFSETQRNKGNFPGRFSGRQFSNSRSEMNVSTLELGDSALYLCASSLQGSTDTQYFGPGTRLTVL.

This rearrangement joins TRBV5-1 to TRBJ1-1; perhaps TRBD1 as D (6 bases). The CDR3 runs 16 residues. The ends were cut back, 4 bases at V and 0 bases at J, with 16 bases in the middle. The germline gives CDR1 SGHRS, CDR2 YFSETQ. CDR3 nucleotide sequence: TGCGCCAGCAGCCCCGCCGGGGGGGGCATGAACACTGAAGCTTTCTTT. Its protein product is CASSPAGGGMNTEAFF.

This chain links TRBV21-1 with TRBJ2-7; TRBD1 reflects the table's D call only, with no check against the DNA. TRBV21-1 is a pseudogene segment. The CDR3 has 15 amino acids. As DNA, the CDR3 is TGTGCCAGCAGCAAAGAGGCAACAGGTGCCTACGAGCAGTACTTC. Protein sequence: CASSKEATGAYEQYF.

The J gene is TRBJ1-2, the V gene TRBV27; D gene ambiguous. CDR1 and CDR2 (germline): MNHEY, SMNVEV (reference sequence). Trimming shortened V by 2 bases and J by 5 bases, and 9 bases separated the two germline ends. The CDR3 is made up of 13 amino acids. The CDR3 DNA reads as TGTGCCAGCAGTTTACGCAGCGGTTATGGCTACACCTTC. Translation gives CASSLRSGYGYTF.

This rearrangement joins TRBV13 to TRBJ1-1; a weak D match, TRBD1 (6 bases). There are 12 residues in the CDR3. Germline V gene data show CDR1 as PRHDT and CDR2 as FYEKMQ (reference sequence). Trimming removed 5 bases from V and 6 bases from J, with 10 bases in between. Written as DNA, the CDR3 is TGTGCCAGCAGCCGAGGACAGCCTGAAGCTTTCTTT. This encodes CASSRGQPEAFF.

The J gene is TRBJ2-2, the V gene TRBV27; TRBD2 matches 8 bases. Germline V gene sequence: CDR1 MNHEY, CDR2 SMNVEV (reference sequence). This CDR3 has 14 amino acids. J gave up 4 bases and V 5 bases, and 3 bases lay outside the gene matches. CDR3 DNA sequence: TGTGCCAGCAGTCCGGGACTAGGCACCGGGGAGCTGTTTTTT. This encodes CASSPGLGTGELFF.

DNA of the CDR3: TGTGCCAGCAGCCCGGGGACAGGGGTTATCGGGGAGCTGTTTTTT. Encoded protein: CASSPGTGVIGELFF. The chain joins TRBV11-3 to TRBJ2-2; TRBD1 aligns across 10 bases. CDR1 SGHNT and CDR2 YENEEA come from the germline V gene. This CDR3 is built from 15 residues. Losses at the gene ends were 5 bases for V and 7 bases for J; bases not matched to a gene: 7. The full variable domain, rest sourced from reference TRBV11-3 and TRBJ2-2, is EAGVVQSPRYKIIEKKQPVAFWCNPISGHNTLYWYLQNLGQGPELLIRYENEEAVDDSQLPKDRFSAERLKGVDSTLKIQPAELGDSAVYLCASSPGTGVIGELFFGEGSRLTVL.

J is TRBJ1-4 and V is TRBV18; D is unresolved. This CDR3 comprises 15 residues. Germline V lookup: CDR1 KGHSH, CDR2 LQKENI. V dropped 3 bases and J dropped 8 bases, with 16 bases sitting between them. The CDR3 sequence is CASSPTGRAEEKLFF. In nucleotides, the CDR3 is TGTGCCAGCTCACCGACCGGGAGGGCAGAGGAAAAACTGTTTTTT. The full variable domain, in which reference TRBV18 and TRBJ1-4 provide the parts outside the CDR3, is NAGVMQNPRHLVRRRGQEARLRCSPMKGHSHVYWYRQLPEEGLKFMVYLQKENIIDESGMPKERFSAEFPKEGPSILRIQQVVRGDSAAYFCASSPTGRAEEKLFFGSGTQLSVL.

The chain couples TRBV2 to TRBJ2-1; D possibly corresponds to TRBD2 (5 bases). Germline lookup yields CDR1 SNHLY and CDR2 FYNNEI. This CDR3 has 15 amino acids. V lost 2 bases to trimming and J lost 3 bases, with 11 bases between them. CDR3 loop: CASSERSGYYNEQFF. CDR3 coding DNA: TGTGCCAGCAGTGAAAGAAGCGGCTACTACAATGAGCAGTTCTTC.

The CDR3 DNA sequence: TGTGCCAGCAGCCGATCAGGTTTCTCCTACGAGCAGTACTTC. Residues: CASSRSGFSYEQYF. The rearrangement uses TRBV5-5 and TRBJ2-7; D not resolved. V lost 4 bases to trimming and J lost 0 bases, with 11 bases between them. CDR3 length: 14 amino acids. Germline V gives CDR1 SGHKS, CDR2 YYEKEE (reference sequence).

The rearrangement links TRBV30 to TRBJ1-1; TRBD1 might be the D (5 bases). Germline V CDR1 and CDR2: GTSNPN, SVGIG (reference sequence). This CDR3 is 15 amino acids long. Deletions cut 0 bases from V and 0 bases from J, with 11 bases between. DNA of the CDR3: TGTGCCTGGAGTGTATCGGCAGGGTTGAACACTGAAGCTTTCTTT. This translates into CAWSVSAGLNTEAFF.

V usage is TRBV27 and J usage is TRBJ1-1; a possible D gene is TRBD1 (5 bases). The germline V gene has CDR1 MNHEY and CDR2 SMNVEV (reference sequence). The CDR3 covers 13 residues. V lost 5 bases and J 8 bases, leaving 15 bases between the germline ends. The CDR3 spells CASSPSWGLEAFF. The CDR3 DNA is TGTGCCAGCAGTCCGTCCTGGGGCCTAGAAGCTTTCTTT.

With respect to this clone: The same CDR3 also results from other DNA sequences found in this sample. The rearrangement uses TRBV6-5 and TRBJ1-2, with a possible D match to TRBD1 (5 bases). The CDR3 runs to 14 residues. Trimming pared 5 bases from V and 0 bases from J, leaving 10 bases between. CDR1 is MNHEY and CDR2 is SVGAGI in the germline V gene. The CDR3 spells CASSQTGSNYGYTF. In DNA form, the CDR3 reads TGTGCCAGCAGTCAAACAGGATCTAACTATGGCTACACCTTC.

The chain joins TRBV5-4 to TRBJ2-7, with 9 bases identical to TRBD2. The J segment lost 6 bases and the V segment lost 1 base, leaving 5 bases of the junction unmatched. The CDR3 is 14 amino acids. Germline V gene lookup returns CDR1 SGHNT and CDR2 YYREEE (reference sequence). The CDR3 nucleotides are TGTGCCAGCAGCTTGTGGGGGACTAGCTCCGAGCAGTACTTC. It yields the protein CASSLWGTSSEQYF.